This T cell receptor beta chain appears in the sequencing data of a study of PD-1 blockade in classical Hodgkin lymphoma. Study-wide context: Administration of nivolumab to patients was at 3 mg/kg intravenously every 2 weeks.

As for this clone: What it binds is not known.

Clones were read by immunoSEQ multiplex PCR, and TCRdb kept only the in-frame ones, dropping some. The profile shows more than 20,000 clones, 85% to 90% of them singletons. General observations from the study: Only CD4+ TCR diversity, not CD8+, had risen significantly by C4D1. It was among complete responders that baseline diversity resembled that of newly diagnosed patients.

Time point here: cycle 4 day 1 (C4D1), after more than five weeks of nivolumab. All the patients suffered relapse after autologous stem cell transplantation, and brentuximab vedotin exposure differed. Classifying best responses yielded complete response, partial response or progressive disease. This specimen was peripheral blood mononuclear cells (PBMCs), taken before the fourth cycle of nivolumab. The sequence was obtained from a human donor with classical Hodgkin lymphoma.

In DNA, the CDR3 is TGTGCCAGCAGCTTGCCCAGGGGCCCATATGGCTACACCTTC. Residues: CASSLPRGPYGYTF. The chain employs TRBV5-6 and TRBJ1-2, with D tentatively TRBD1 (6 bases). The CDR3 has 14 residues. The V end lost 1 base, the J end lost 5 bases, and 12 bases lay between the germline ends. Germline V CDR1 and CDR2: SGHDT, YYEEEE.